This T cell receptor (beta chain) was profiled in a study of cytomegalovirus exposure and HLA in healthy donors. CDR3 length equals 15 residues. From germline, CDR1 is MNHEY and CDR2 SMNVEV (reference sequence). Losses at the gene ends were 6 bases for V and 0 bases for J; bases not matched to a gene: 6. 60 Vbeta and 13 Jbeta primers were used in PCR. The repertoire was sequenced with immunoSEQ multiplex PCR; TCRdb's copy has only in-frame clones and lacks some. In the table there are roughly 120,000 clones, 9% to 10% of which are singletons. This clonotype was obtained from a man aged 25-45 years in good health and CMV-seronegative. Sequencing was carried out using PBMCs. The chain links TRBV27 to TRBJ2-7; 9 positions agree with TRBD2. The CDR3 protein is CASRSTSGHSYEQYF. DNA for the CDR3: TGTGCCAGCAGAAGTACTAGCGGGCACTCCTACGAGCAGTACTTC.